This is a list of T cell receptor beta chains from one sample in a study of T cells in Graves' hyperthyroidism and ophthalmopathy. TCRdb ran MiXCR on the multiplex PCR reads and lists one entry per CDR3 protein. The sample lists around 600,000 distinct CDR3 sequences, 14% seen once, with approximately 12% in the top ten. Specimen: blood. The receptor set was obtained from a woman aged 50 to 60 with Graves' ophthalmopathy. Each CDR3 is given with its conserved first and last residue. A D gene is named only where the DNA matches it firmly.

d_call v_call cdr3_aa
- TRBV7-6 CASSLTLNNEQFF
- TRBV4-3 CAGSRRLSRDNEQFF
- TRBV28 CASRVGIDEQFF
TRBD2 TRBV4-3 CASSQETIAGGSTDTQYF
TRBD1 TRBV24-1 CATSDLKGQGTDTQYF
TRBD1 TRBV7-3 CASSATTGTGAYNEQFF
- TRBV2 CASSETGIFTDTQYF
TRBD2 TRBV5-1 CARGLAGGSDLSTQYF
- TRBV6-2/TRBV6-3 CASSYVTVNTEAFF
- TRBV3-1 CASSQGGFRPQHF
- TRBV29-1 CSVKLTVPVGELFF
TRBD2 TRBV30 CAWSVGGSSKEQFF
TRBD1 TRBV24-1 CATSDPGQGGSYGYTF
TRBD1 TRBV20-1 CSARDPGQGAGEQYF
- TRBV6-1 CDSVLLYSNQPQHF
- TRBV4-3 CASSQVRPGGNTEAFF
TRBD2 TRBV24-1 CATSDLSGGDTQYF
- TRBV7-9 CASSSTQDEQAFF
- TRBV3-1 CASSQVPGNQPQHF
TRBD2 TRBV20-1 CSARELAGSYNEQFF
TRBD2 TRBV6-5 CASSYYTSGTETQYF
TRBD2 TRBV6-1 CASSGTSGKLTGELFF
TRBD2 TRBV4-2 CASSQNSGRNTGELFF
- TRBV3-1 CASSQEAPAGTDTQYF
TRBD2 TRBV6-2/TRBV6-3 CASSHGLVLSTDTQYF
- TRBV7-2 CASSVGWNSFGDNGYTF
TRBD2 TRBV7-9 CASSSLSGTSGYEQYF
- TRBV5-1 CASSLDFRGGTEAFF
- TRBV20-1 CSARDPGGLSDEKLFF
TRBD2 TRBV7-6 CASSLAFRVTSEETQYF
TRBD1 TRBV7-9 CASRRDRESINTEAFF
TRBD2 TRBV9 CASSVSTGLAGFEQYF
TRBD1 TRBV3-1 CASSYTGGAEAFF
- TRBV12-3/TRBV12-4 CASSFSGLNGYTF
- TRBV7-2 CASSFPGRTVNTEAFF
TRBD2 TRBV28 CASSSTSGNAGELFF
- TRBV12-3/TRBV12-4 CASSPDTWAYGYTF
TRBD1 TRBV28 CASSFRQGFEAFF
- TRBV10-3 CAIKVGYGDTEALF
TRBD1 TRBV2 CASSATGGLLYEQYF
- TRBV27 CASSFRQAPSSYNSPLHF
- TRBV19 CASSISGETQYF
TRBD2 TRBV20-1 CSASTSEGTDTQYF
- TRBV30 CAWVEGNEQFF
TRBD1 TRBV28 CASSLPGQYYGYTF
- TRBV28 CASSLLSQETQYF
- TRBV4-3 CASSQDLGGLGQPQYF
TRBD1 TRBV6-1 CASTPSLRDRAEKLFF
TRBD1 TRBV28 CASSLSHRGKGGYTF